A single count supports the clone carrying this T cell receptor (beta chain). These data belong to a study of control samples from healthy donors and cancer patients. This CDR3 has 16 amino acids. Germline CDR1 is MGHRA and CDR2 is YSYEKL. Trimming cost V 0 bases and J 6 bases; bases outside gene matches: 9. The assay was immunoSEQ multiplex PCR, and TCRdb's table has in-frame clones only and misses some. Of about 120,000 clones in the sample, approximately 93% are singletons; the top ten hold 7.8%. Sequencing was carried out using blood. V and J are TRBV4-1 and TRBJ2-3; TRBD2 aligns across 7 bases. This sequence was found in a woman between 18 and 29 years old in good health. The CDR3 sequence is CASSQDASGGPDTQYF. The CDR3 nucleotides are TGCGCCAGCAGCCAAGACGCGTCGGGAGGTCCGGATACGCAGTATTTT.